Below are 18 T cell receptor beta chains sequenced from a single sample in a study of blood T cell repertoires in COVID-19 (TCRdb year 2020). Library preparation employed the immunoSEQ multiplex PCR assay. The clones in this table, taken by TCRdb from immuneACCESS, are in-frame only. Not every clone is retained; where verified, under half of the shortfall comes from an unresolved V gene, and the cause of the rest is unknown. This sample holds 110,000 or so clones; 85% to 90% were observed only once. Approximately 2% of the sample goes to the ten largest clones. The sample was peripheral blood. The receptors derive from a woman in her 50s with acute or convalescent COVID-19.

The V and J genes are TRBV2 and TRBJ1-3, with D unclear. Trimming left V 4 bases short and J 0 bases short, with 10 bases between. Germline values: CDR1 SNHLY, CDR2 FYNNEI. There are 15 residues in the CDR3. The CDR3 reads CASSVGAGSGNTIYF. Here the CDR3 DNA reads TGTGCCAGCAGTGTTGGCGCGGGCTCTGGAAACACCATATATTTT.

The chain uses TRBV11-3 and TRBJ1-3, with TRBD1 matching over 7 bases. V lost 7 bases, J lost 0 bases, and 3 bases stayed unmatched. CDR1 is SGHNT and CDR2 is YENEEA in the germline V gene. This CDR3 has 14 residues. CDR3: CASTGTDSGNTIYF. In DNA, the CDR3 is TGTGCCAGCACCGGGACAGACTCTGGAAACACCATATATTTT.

This chain links TRBV29-1 with TRBJ2-4; 10 nucleotides match TRBD2. CDR3 length: 14 residues. CDR1 and CDR2 (germline): SQVTM, ANQGSEA. V was clipped by 3 bases and J by 7 bases; unmatched bases: 6. CDR3 nucleotide sequence: TGCAGCGTTGAGGAACTAGCGGGACTCAACATTCAGTACTTC. The encoded protein is CSVEELAGLNIQYF.

The V gene is TRBV3-1 (or the pseudogene TRBV3-2), the J gene TRBJ1-1; perhaps TRBD1 as D (6 bases). Trimming took off 5 bases at V and 1 base at J, with 14 bases between the two ends. Germline CDR1 is LGHDT and CDR2 is YNNKEL (reference sequence). CDR3 length: 15 residues. Written as DNA, the CDR3 is TGTGCCAGCAGCTACTACGGACAGAAGAACACTGAAGCTTTCTTT. This gives the protein CASSYYGQKNTEAFF.

The J gene is TRBJ1-5, the V gene TRBV4-1; D is unclear. V was cut by 4 bases and J by 9 bases, with 10 bases left in between. The germline gives CDR1 MGHRA, CDR2 YSYEKL. This CDR3 is built from 12 residues. The CDR3 spells CASSPSAGPQHF. Here the CDR3 DNA reads TGCGCCAGCAGCCCATCGGCAGGGCCCCAGCATTTT.

The chain combines TRBV5-1 with TRBJ1-3; tentative D call: TRBD1 (5 bases). The germline gives CDR1 SGHRS, CDR2 YFSETQ. CDR3 length: 16 amino acids. Trimming removed 0 bases from V and 0 bases from J, with 10 bases in between. The CDR3 reads CASSLVDTNSGNTIYF. CDR3 coding DNA: TGCGCCAGCAGCTTGGTGGACACAAACTCTGGAAACACCATATATTTT.

The chain uses TRBV12-3 or TRBV12-4 and TRBJ1-2; D call uncertain. This CDR3 region has 13 residues. V was clipped by 7 bases and J by 4 bases, with 13 bases between them. The CDR3 spells CASTPGGPYGYTF. CDR3 DNA: TGTGCCAGCACCCCGGGAGGGCCCTATGGCTACACCTTC.

The DNA of the CDR3 is TGTGCCAGCAGCTTTGGACTAGAGGAGACCCAGTACTTC. Translating gives CASSFGLEETQYF. The chain links TRBV7-2 to TRBJ2-5, with 7 bases matching TRBD2. V trimming: 3 bases; J trimming: 5 bases; junction bases outside the gene matches: 3. The CDR3 spans 13 residues. Germline CDR1 is SGHTA and CDR2 is FQGNSA.

V and J are TRBV9 and TRBJ1-5; D ambiguous. Per the germline V gene, CDR1 is SGDLS and CDR2 is YYNGEE. CDR3 size: 13 residues. Trimming shortened V by 1 base and J by 9 bases, and 11 bases separated the two germline ends. In DNA form, the CDR3 reads TGTGCCAGCAGCGTAAACACGGCAGGGCCCCAGCATTTT. Translation: CASSVNTAGPQHF.

The chain employs TRBV6-5 and TRBJ2-7; the match to TRBD1 covers 8 bases. Germline CDR1 MNHEY, CDR2 SVGAGI. The trim removed 4 bases at V and 4 bases at J, leaving 9 bases unmatched. This CDR3 region has 15 residues. The CDR3 here is CASSSGQGRTYEQYF. The CDR3 nucleotides are TGTGCCAGCAGTTCCGGACAGGGCAGGACTTACGAGCAGTACTTC.

V gene TRBV7-2 combines with J gene TRBJ2-1; tentative D call: TRBD2 (6 bases). The CDR3 is 15 residues long. Germline CDR1 and CDR2: SGHTA and FQGNSA. Trimming removed 5 bases at V and 4 bases at J, with 15 bases between. CDR3 region: CASSLRERVYNEQFF. In DNA, the CDR3 is TGTGCCAGCAGCCTCCGGGAGCGGGTATACAATGAGCAGTTCTTC.

About this clone: This sample also contains other DNA sequences that code for the same CDR3. The chain carries TRBV7-2 and TRBJ2-1, with 9 bases fitting TRBD2. The CDR3 spans 15 residues. V gave up 1 base and J gave up 7 bases; unmatched junction bases: 5. The germline V gene encodes CDR1 SGHTA and CDR2 FQGNSA. Here the CDR3 DNA reads TGTGCCAGCAGCTTAGTGGGCGGGGGGGCAAATGAGCAGTTCTTC. Translating gives CASSLVGGGANEQFF.

The chain couples TRBV11-2 to TRBJ2-3; tentative D call: TRBD2 (6 bases). CDR3 length equals 15 residues. Trimming removed 0 bases at V and 5 bases at J, with 12 bases between. Germline CDR1 is SGHAT and CDR2 is FQNNGV. The CDR3 DNA sequence: TGTGCCAGCAGCTTAGAAGGCGGGACCATAGATACGCAGTATTTT. This gives the protein CASSLEGGTIDTQYF.

A few counts support this clone. This rearrangement joins TRBV29-1 to TRBJ2-1; 8 nucleotides match TRBD2. Germline V CDR1 and CDR2: SQVTM, ANQGSEA. There are 16 residues in the CDR3. V shed 7 bases, J shed 1 base, and the junction held 12 bases outside the gene matches. The CDR3 sequence: CSAMTQAGVSYNEQFF. For the CDR3, the DNA is TGCAGCGCCATGACCCAAGCGGGGGTTTCCTACAATGAGCAGTTCTTC.

The rearrangement links TRBV19 to TRBJ1-2; D perhaps matches TRBD1 (5 bases). V was pared by 5 bases and J by 6 bases, with 22 bases between. CDR1 and CDR2 from the germline V gene are LNHDA and SQIVND (reference sequence). The CDR3 spans 16 residues. This CDR3 reads CASSSGGRGEVNGYTF. CDR3 coding DNA: TGTGCCAGTAGTTCTGGAGGGAGGGGAGAAGTGAATGGCTACACCTTC.

This clone came up a few times. This sequence joins TRBV6-5 and TRBJ1-2; D perhaps matches TRBD1 (6 bases). This CDR3 is built from 13 residues. Germline-derived CDR1 and CDR2 are MNHEY and SVGAGI. Between the trimmed V and J ends, which lost 0 bases and 7 bases, there was a span of 9 bases. DNA for the CDR3: TGTGCCAGCAGTTACTCAGACAGGACTGGCTACACCTTC. This gives the protein CASSYSDRTGYTF.

The rearrangement links TRBV18 to TRBJ2-7; TRBD1 agrees at 7 bases. The CDR3 is 15 residues long. V gave up 4 bases and J gave up 2 bases; unmatched junction bases: 8. Germline V gene sequence: CDR1 KGHSH, CDR2 LQKENI. The CDR3 region is CASSLSGTATYEQYF. CDR3 nucleotide sequence: TGTGCCAGCTCACTGTCCGGGACAGCGACCTACGAGCAGTACTTC.

The rearrangement joins TRBV7-2 to TRBJ2-2; 8 positions agree with TRBD2. Trimming removed 3 bases from V and 6 bases from J; junction bases left unmatched: 6. The CDR3 loop spans 15 amino acids. In germline, CDR1 is SGHTA, CDR2 FQGNSA. The CDR3 nucleotides are TGTGCCAGCAGCTTTAAAACGGGGGGGCCCGGGGAGCTGTTTTTT. It yields the protein CASSFKTGGPGELFF.